This TCR beta chain was sequenced during a study of radiation and T cells in renal cell carcinoma. As to time point: blood 4 weeks post-SBRT, at nephrectomy. Treatment denoted: 15 Gy SBRT to primary tumor, nephrectomy 4 weeks later. Radiation-treated patients gave blood at baseline, week 2 and week 4. TCRdb's table, derived via immunoSEQ multiplex PCR, lists solely in-frame clones and lacks some. The sample shows about 83,000 clones, roughly 80% of them seen only once. V shed 0 bases and J shed 4 bases, with 12 bases lying between them. This CDR3 is built from 16 residues. CDR1 SGHTA and CDR2 FQGTGA come from the germline V gene.

The chain carries TRBV7-3 and TRBJ1-4; D possibly corresponds to TRBD1 (6 bases). Sequenced material: blood, taken from a patient whose treatment included radiotherapy and nephrectomy. This clonotype was sampled from a woman aged 60 to 75 with renal cell carcinoma. Here the CDR3 DNA reads TGTGCCAGCAGCTTAACTCCGACAGGTATTAATGAAAAACTGTTTTTT. This sequence encodes CASSLTPTGINEKLFF.